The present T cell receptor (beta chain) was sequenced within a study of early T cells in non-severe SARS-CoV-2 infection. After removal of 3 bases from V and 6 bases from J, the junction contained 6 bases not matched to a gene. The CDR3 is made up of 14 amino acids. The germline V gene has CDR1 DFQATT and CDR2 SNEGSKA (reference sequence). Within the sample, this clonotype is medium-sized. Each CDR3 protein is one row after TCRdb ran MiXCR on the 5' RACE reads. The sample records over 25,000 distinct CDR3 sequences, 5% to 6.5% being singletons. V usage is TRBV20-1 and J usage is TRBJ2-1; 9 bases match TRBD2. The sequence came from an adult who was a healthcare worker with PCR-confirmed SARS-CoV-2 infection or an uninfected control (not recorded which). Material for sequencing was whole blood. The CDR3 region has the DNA TGCAGTGCTAGTAGCGGGAGCATGGGCAATGAGCAGTTCTTC. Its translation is CSASSGSMGNEQFF.